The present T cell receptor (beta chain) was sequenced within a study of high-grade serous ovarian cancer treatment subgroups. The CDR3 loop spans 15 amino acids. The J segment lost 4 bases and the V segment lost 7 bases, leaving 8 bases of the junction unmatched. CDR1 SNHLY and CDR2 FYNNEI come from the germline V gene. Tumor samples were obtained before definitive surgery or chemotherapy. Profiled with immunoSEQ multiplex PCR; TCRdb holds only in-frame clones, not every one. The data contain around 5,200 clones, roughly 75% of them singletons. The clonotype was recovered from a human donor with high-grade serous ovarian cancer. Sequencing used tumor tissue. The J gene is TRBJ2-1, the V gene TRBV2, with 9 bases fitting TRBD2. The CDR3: CASNNKRGAYNEQFF. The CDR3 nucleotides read TGTGCCAGCAACAATAAGCGGGGGGCTTACAATGAGCAGTTCTTC. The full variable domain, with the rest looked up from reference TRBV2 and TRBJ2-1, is EPEVTQTPSHQVTQMGQEVILRCVPISNHLYFYWYRQILGQKVEFLVSFYNNEISEKSEIFDDQFSVERPDGSNFTLKIRSTKLEDSAMYFCASNNKRGAYNEQFFGPGTRLTVL.